Listed here are 14 T cell receptor beta chains from one sample, sequenced in a study of human CD8 memory T cell subsets. Libraries of TCR beta chains were produced by 5' RACE (UMI-labeled). TCRdb re-analyzed the 5' RACE reads; it lists each CDR3 protein once, without DNA. Its table records 9,500 to 13,000 distinct CDR3 sequences. Sample: CD8+ stem-like memory T cells (TSCM and TCM) sorted from PBMCs. Subset: stem-like memory CD8 T cells (TSTEM), CCR7+ PD-1- TIGIT-. The receptors shown here come from a human donor in good health.

This clonotype is labeled medium-sized (0.01 to 0.1%) based on frequency. The chain uses TRBV15 and TRBJ1-1; checking the TCRdb D call of TRBD1 is not possible without DNA. The CDR3 sequence is 17 residues long. Per the germline V gene, CDR1 is LNHNV and CDR2 is YYDKDF (reference sequence). The CDR3 loop is CATSRVRPGEWGTEAFF. The full variable domain, completed using reference TRBV15 and TRBJ1-1, is DAMVIQNPRYQVTQFGKPVTLSCSQTLNHNVMYWYQQKSSQAPKLLFHYYDKDFNNEADTPDNFQSRRPNTSFCFLDIRSPGLGDTAMYLCATSRVRPGEWGTEAFFGQGTRLTVV.

CDR3 sequence reads: CASSQRGSGYTF. The rearrangement links TRBV4-1 to TRBJ1-2. CDR1 MGHRA and CDR2 YSYEKL come from the germline V gene. This CDR3 spans 12 amino acids.

V is TRBV28 and J is TRBJ2-2; TCRdb names TRBD2, which stays unverified in the absence of DNA. Germline V CDR1 and CDR2: MDHEN, SYDVKM. The CDR3 totals 13 residues. CDR3 amino acids: CATSRGSTGELFF.

This chain links TRBV20-1 with TRBJ2-1. The CDR3 runs 15 residues. The germline V gene has CDR1 DFQATT and CDR2 SNEGSKA (reference sequence). The CDR3 spells CSARDGLIHGNEQFF.

This clonotype is deemed medium-sized (0.01 to 0.1%) by its frequency. The CDR3: CSVVPQENTIYF. The chain is built from TRBV29-1 and TRBJ1-3; without DNA, the TCRdb call of TRBD1 cannot be checked. The CDR3 totals 12 residues. Germline V lookup: CDR1 SQVTM, CDR2 ANQGSEA.

This sequence joins TRBV29-1 and TRBJ2-5; TCRdb's D call of TRBD2 is untestable without DNA. Germline values: CDR1 SQVTM, CDR2 ANQGSEA. CDR3 length equals 17 residues. The CDR3 is CSVVGLLAGLEQETQYF.

This chain links TRBV2 with TRBJ2-1; with no DNA, the TCRdb D assignment of TRBD2 cannot be verified. The CDR3 contains 19 residues. The V gene's germline CDR1 is SNHLY and CDR2 FYNNEI. CDR3 sequence reads: CASSEKLLAGGDLYNEQFF.

This chain connects TRBV19 to TRBJ1-1. Looked up from germline, CDR1 is LNHDA and CDR2 is SQIVND (reference sequence). CDR3 length equals 13 residues. The CDR3 region is CASSIIVNTEAFF.

The chain has TRBV20-1 and TRBJ2-7; the TCRdb call, TRBD2, lacks DNA for checking. This CDR3 has 14 amino acids. Germline assignment: CDR1 DFQATT and CDR2 SNEGSKA (reference sequence). The CDR3 here is CSARRAEASYEQYF.

The CDR3 loop reads CASSLETGNYEQYF. V is TRBV5-1 and J is TRBJ2-7. CDR3 length equals 14 residues. Germline CDR1 and CDR2: SGHRS and YFSETQ. Supplemented by reference TRBV5-1 and TRBJ2-7, the full variable domain reads KAGVTQTPRYLIKTRGQQVTLSCSPISGHRSVSWYQQTPGQGLQFLFEYFSETQRNKGNFPGRFSGRQFSNSRSEMNVSTLELGDSALYLCASSLETGNYEQYFGPGTRLTVT.

By frequency, this clonotype registers medium-sized. CDR3 sequence: CASSPLQGPNYGYTF. This rearrangement joins TRBV12-3 or TRBV12-4 to TRBJ1-2; TCRdb's assignment of TRBD1 cannot be checked, as there is no DNA. This CDR3 is 15 amino acids long.

Here the CDR3 reads CASSLERTPAGEETQYF. V usage is TRBV7-7 and J usage is TRBJ2-5; TCRdb returns TRBD1, unconfirmable since there is no DNA. Germline CDR1 and CDR2: SSHAT and FNYEAQ (reference sequence). There are 17 residues in the CDR3.

The rearrangement joins TRBV27 to TRBJ2-3; the D call from TCRdb, TRBD2, cannot be confirmed without DNA. The germline gives CDR1 MNHEY, CDR2 SMNVEV (reference sequence). The CDR3 has 15 residues. CDR3 sequence: CASSLASEGTDTQYF.

The chain has TRBV6-5 and TRBJ2-7; TCRdb proposes TRBD1, but this gene call is untestable without DNA. This CDR3 comprises 17 residues. Per germline, CDR1 MNHEY and CDR2 SVGAGI. The CDR3 is CASSYWSETGVGYEQYF.